The clone carrying this T cell receptor (beta chain) was observed once. Only in-frame clones appear in the TCRdb table, and some are missing; sequencing was by immunoSEQ multiplex PCR. The table has some 31,000 clones, around 89% seen once. This sample is drawn from a study of T cell changes during pregnancy in multiple sclerosis. Germline trimming cut 2 bases from V and 4 bases from J; bases unmatched to any gene: 2. CDR1 is MNHNS, CDR2 SASEGT, per germline. The CDR3 has 14 residues. The rearrangement joins TRBV6-1 to TRBJ2-1; TRBD2 matches at 7 bases. The sample consisted of CD8+ T cells from peripheral blood mononuclear cells, taken in the third trimester of pregnancy. The sequence was collected from a female donor with multiple sclerosis, enrolled in a pregnancy study. CDR3 DNA sequence: TGTGCCAGCAGTGAATGGGGGGGGTACAATGAGCAGTTCTTC. It specifies CASSEWGGYNEQFF.